This entry lists 8 T cell receptor beta chains sequenced from one sample in a study of blood T cell repertoires in COVID-19. Here immunoSEQ multiplex PCR was the method, and the copy in TCRdb shows in-frame clones only, minus some. The sample has 400,000 or so clones, approximately 88% seen once; the top ten hold around 2%. Material: PBMCs or T cells enriched from blood (not recorded which). These receptor sequences come from a woman aged 40 to 50 with acute COVID-19.

The V call is TRBV15, the J call TRBJ1-2, with D possibly TRBD1 on 6 matching bases. This CDR3 spans 17 amino acids. V was shortened by 1 base and J by 6 bases, with 21 bases between the two germline ends. Germline V gene data show CDR1 as LNHNV and CDR2 as YYDKDF (reference sequence). The CDR3 region is CATSRAWEGDKFNGYTF. The CDR3 DNA follows: TGTGCCACCAGCAGAGCGTGGGAGGGGGATAAATTTAATGGCTACACCTTC.

This clone turned up a few times. The V call is TRBV27, the J call TRBJ1-5, with 8 bases lining up with TRBD1. This CDR3 is built from 14 residues. Germline CDR1 and CDR2: MNHEY and SMNVEV (reference sequence). Trimming took 4 bases from V and 6 from J; bases not matched to a gene: 5. The chain's CDR3 is CASSSQTGVQPQHF. CDR3 DNA: TGTGCCAGCAGTTCGCAGACAGGGGTTCAGCCCCAGCATTTT.

The rearrangement uses TRBV30 and TRBJ1-2; the D is unclear. The CDR3 covers 12 residues. CDR1 and CDR2 from the germline V gene are GTSNPN and SVGIG (reference sequence). The ends were cut back, 3 bases at V and 7 bases at J, with 12 bases in the middle. CDR3 nucleotides: TGTGCCTGGAGCTTTTCGGGTCTTGGCTACACCTTC. As protein: CAWSFSGLGYTF. Variable domain in full (rest from reference TRBV30 and TRBJ1-2): SQTIHQWPATLVQPVGSPLSLECTVEGTSNPNLYWYRQAAGRGLQLLFYSVGIGQISSEVPQNLSASRPQDRQFILSSKKLLLSDSGFYLCAWSFSGLGYTFGSGTRLTVV.

This clone has only a few counts. The V call is TRBV2, the J call TRBJ1-3, with unresolved D. The CDR3 is 16 residues long. Germline assignment: CDR1 SNHLY and CDR2 FYNNEI. V shed 5 bases and J shed 0 bases, with 14 bases lying between them. CDR3 DNA sequence: TGTGCCAGCAGTCAGACACACTCGAACTCTGGAAACACCATATATTTT. Amino acids: CASSQTHSNSGNTIYF.

The gene calls are TRBV2 and TRBJ1-3; D is uncertain. Germline CDR1 reads SNHLY; CDR2 reads FYNNEI. The CDR3 covers 17 residues. Between the trimmed V and J ends, which lost 1 base and 0 bases, there was a span of 13 bases. CDR3: CASSEEPEVSSGNTIYF. In DNA form, the CDR3 reads TGTGCCAGCAGTGAAGAGCCGGAGGTGAGCTCTGGAAACACCATATATTTT. Variable domain in full (rest from reference TRBV2 and TRBJ1-3): EPEVTQTPSHQVTQMGQEVILRCVPISNHLYFYWYRQILGQKVEFLVSFYNNEISEKSEIFDDQFSVERPDGSNFTLKIRSTKLEDSAMYFCASSEEPEVSSGNTIYFGEGSWLTVV.

In its sample, this clone was seen a few times. This chain uses TRBV4-1 with TRBJ1-1, with D perhaps TRBD1 (6 bases). Germline loops: CDR1 MGHRA, CDR2 YSYEKL. This CDR3 contains 15 residues. V gave up 1 base and J gave up 4 bases, with 13 bases separating them. DNA for the CDR3: TGCGCCAGCAGCCAAGTTTCAGGGGTAGGCACTGAAGCTTTCTTT. Its protein is CASSQVSGVGTEAFF.

This clone was seen only once. The CDR3 sequence is CASTQDRDYGYTF. DNA for the CDR3: TGTGCCAGTACCCAGGACAGGGACTATGGCTACACCTTC. The rearrangement uses TRBV19 and TRBJ1-2; the match to TRBD1 covers 8 bases. The germline gives CDR1 LNHDA, CDR2 SQIVND (reference sequence). CDR3 length: 13 amino acids. The junction had 4 bases not matched to a gene; V was cut back by 7 bases and J by 3 bases.

This rearrangement joins TRBV7-9 to TRBJ1-2; 8 bases are a match to TRBD1. V was clipped by 1 base and J by 3 bases; unmatched bases: 4. CDR3 length equals 15 residues. Per the germline V gene, CDR1 is SEHNR and CDR2 is FQNEAQ (reference sequence). CDR3 coding DNA: TGTGCCAGCAGCTTAGGGACAGGGATCGACTATGGCTACACCTTC. Protein sequence: CASSLGTGIDYGYTF.